Following are 19 T cell receptor beta chains from one sample sequenced in a study of healthy donors' naive CD4 and CD8 T cells. TCR libraries were built from approximately 0.45 ug of total RNA by linear amplification. TCRdb reprocessed the reads with MiXCR, giving one entry per CDR3 protein. Of about 180,000 distinct CDR3 sequences in the sample, around three quarters were seen once. Sequencing was performed on naive CD4+ and CD8+ T cells sorted from blood, pooled from several donors. The receptor source for this set is a pool of human donors in good health; the sample pools cells from several healthy donors.

The V call is TRBV19, the J call TRBJ1-1, with a possible D match to TRBD1 (5 bases). Germline CDR1 is LNHDA and CDR2 is SQIVND (reference sequence). There are 13 residues in the CDR3. The V and J ends lost 10 bases and 5 bases respectively, with 17 bases between them. The CDR3, as DNA: TGTGCCACCTCCGGGGACCAAAGGACTGAAGCTTTCTTT. Translating it yields CATSGDQRTEAFF.

Of note for this clonotype: One end of the junction fails to match germline, which may point to a read error. This rearrangement joins TRBV6-5 to TRBJ2-2, with 8 bases matching TRBD1. This CDR3 comprises 14 residues. The germline CDR1 and CDR2 sequences are MNHEY and SVGAGI. The CDR3 DNA follows: TGTGCCAGCAGTTACCAGGGGGCCGGCGGGGAGCTATTTTTT. Translated, it gives CASSYQGAGGELFF.

The chain couples TRBV6-5 to TRBJ2-3; D is perhaps TRBD2 (5 bases). V was cut by 7 bases and J by 2 bases, with 7 bases left in between. The CDR3 spans 12 residues. Germline V gene lookup returns CDR1 MNHEY and CDR2 SVGAGI. The DNA for the CDR3 is TGTGCCAGCACGGGGAACACAGATACGCAGTATTTT. Amino acids: CASTGNTDTQYF.

The chain carries TRBV6-1 and TRBJ1-2; no reliable D call. The germline gives CDR1 MNHNS, CDR2 SASEGT. This CDR3 has 14 amino acids. The V gene lost 5 bases and the J gene lost 1 base, with 11 bases spanning the gap. In DNA, the CDR3 is TGTGCCAGCAGTCGGACGTATCTTAACTATGGCTACACCTTC. The encoded protein is CASSRTYLNYGYTF.

The chain is built from TRBV2 and TRBJ1-1, with 10 bases identical to TRBD1. After removal of 1 base from V and 9 bases from J, the junction contained 2 bases not matched to a gene. This CDR3 spans 13 amino acids. Germline CDR1 is SNHLY and CDR2 is FYNNEI. CDR3 residues: CASSEVTGGQAFF. The CDR3 DNA sequence: TGTGCCAGCAGTGAAGTGACAGGGGGCCAAGCTTTCTTT.

Only a few counts were recorded for this clonotype. The J gene is TRBJ1-2, the V gene TRBV30; possibly TRBD1 for D (6 bases). The CDR3 length is 15 residues. V shed 0 bases and J shed 1 base, with 12 bases lying between them. Per germline, CDR1 GTSNPN and CDR2 SVGIG (reference sequence). The CDR3: CAWSVDRNRNYGYTF. In DNA, the CDR3 is TGTGCCTGGAGTGTCGACAGGAACCGTAACTATGGCTACACCTTC.

This clonotype turned up a few times. This chain links TRBV5-4 with TRBJ1-1; D not certain. The CDR3 sequence is 12 residues long. Germline V CDR1 and CDR2: SGHNT, YYREEE (reference sequence). Trimming took off 0 bases at V and 2 bases at J, with 2 bases between the two ends. The CDR3 sequence is CASSLDNTEAFF. The CDR3 nucleotides read TGTGCCAGCAGCTTGGATAACACTGAAGCTTTCTTT.

The chain combines TRBV29-1 with TRBJ1-1; no definite D call. V lost 3 bases to trimming and J lost 5 bases, with 13 bases between them. Germline-derived CDR1 and CDR2 are SQVTM and ANQGSEA. This CDR3 region has 13 residues. The CDR3 sequence is CSVDTLLGTEAFF. DNA of the CDR3: TGCAGCGTTGATACGTTACTGGGGACTGAAGCTTTCTTT.

The sample holds a few counts of this clonotype. J is TRBJ2-1 and V is TRBV27; 8 bases agree with TRBD2. The CDR3 has 15 amino acids. Unmatched junction bases numbered 3, after V lost 2 bases and J lost 3 bases. Per germline, CDR1 MNHEY and CDR2 SMNVEV (reference sequence). The CDR3 reads CASSLGAGDYNEQFF. As DNA, the CDR3 is TGTGCCAGCAGTTTAGGAGCGGGGGACTACAATGAGCAGTTCTTC.

A single count supports this clonotype. The chain uses TRBV11-1 and TRBJ2-3; 8 nucleotides agree with TRBD2. Germline CDR1 SGHAT, CDR2 FQDESV (reference sequence). The CDR3 extends over 14 amino acids. V lost 6 bases, J lost 1 base, and 3 bases stayed unmatched. The CDR3 nucleotides are TGTGCCAGCAGACTAGCGGTTCGCACAGATACGCAGTATTTT. Protein product: CASRLAVRTDTQYF.

The chain carries TRBV19 and TRBJ2-3, with D perhaps matching TRBD2 (5 bases). In germline, CDR1 is LNHDA, CDR2 SQIVND (reference sequence). The CDR3 spans 18 residues. V was clipped by 0 bases and J by 4 bases, with 20 bases between them. This chain's CDR3 is CASSIDGSLEVGADTQYF. The CDR3 DNA sequence: TGTGCCAGTAGTATAGATGGGAGTTTGGAGGTAGGCGCAGATACGCAGTATTTT.

This sequence joins TRBV6-5 and TRBJ2-3; perhaps TRBD1 as D (5 bases). Looked up from germline, CDR1 is MNHEY and CDR2 is SVGAGI. The CDR3 contains 16 residues. V gave up 5 bases and J gave up 14 bases, with 29 bases separating them. The CDR3 loop is CASSPLTETASIASYF. The CDR3, as DNA: TGTGCCAGCAGTCCACTCACGGAGACAGCATCAATCGCATCGTATTTT.

The J gene is TRBJ1-1, the V gene TRBV27; D call uncertain. There are 14 residues in the CDR3. Per germline, CDR1 MNHEY and CDR2 SMNVEV (reference sequence). Between the trimmed V and J ends, which lost 8 bases and 1 base, there was a span of 14 bases. In nucleotides, the CDR3 is TGTGCCAGCTCCAACGGACTAAGGAACACTGAAGCTTTCTTT. Translation gives CASSNGLRNTEAFF.

This clonotype was counted only a few times. The V call is TRBV6-5, the J call TRBJ2-3, with 8 bases aligning to TRBD1. CDR1 MNHEY and CDR2 SVGAGI come from the germline V gene. The CDR3 spans 13 residues. V was pared by 8 bases and J by 4 bases, with 5 bases of the junction left unmatched. The CDR3 spells CASGDRSPDTQYF. The DNA for the CDR3 is TGTGCCAGCGGGGACAGGTCCCCAGATACGCAGTATTTT.

The rearrangement joins TRBV12-3 or TRBV12-4 to TRBJ2-5; 10 positions agree with TRBD2. J lost 5 bases, V lost 1 base, and 4 bases had no gene match. The CDR3 length is 15 residues. The CDR3: CASSLEGLAPETQYF. In DNA form, the CDR3 reads TGTGCCAGCAGTTTAGAGGGACTAGCGCCGGAGACCCAGTACTTC.

The chain uses TRBV20-1 and TRBJ1-6, with a tentative D call TRBD1 (6 bases). Germline lookup yields CDR1 DFQATT and CDR2 SNEGSKA (reference sequence). This CDR3 comprises 15 residues. The V end lost 6 bases, the J end lost 5 bases, and 17 bases lay between the germline ends. CDR3 DNA sequence: TGCAGTGCACCCCGAGGGACACCCAATAATTCACCCCTCCACTTT. Its protein is CSAPRGTPNNSPLHF.

This clonotype was picked up a small number of times. This chain connects TRBV29-1 to TRBJ1-2; 10 nucleotides align to TRBD1. Unmatched junction bases numbered 8, after V lost 3 bases and J lost 4 bases. Germline V gene lookup returns CDR1 SQVTM and CDR2 ANQGSEA. The CDR3 contains 15 residues. CDR3 bases: TGCAGCGTTGACGGGGGGACAGGGGCCGCCTATGGCTACACCTTC. Residues: CSVDGGTGAAYGYTF. The whole variable domain, remainder taken from reference TRBV29-1 and TRBJ1-2, is SAVISQKPSRDICQRGTSLTIQCQVDSQVTMMFWYRQQPGQSLTLIATANQGSEATYESGFVIDKFPISRPNLTFSTLTVSNMSPEDSSIYLCSVDGGTGAAYGYTFGSGTRLTVV.

The chain carries TRBV29-1 and TRBJ1-1; D not certain. Deletions cut 4 bases from V and 0 bases from J, with 12 bases between. The CDR3 is 14 amino acids. Germline CDR1 and CDR2: SQVTM and ANQGSEA. CDR3 bases: TGCAGCGTTGGAAGGGTCCCGATGAACACTGAAGCTTTCTTT. This codes for CSVGRVPMNTEAFF.

The V and J genes are TRBV19 and TRBJ2-1, with a possible D match to TRBD2 (6 bases). The CDR3 covers 17 residues. The germline V gene has CDR1 LNHDA and CDR2 SQIVND (reference sequence). V lost 5 bases and J 1 base, leaving 18 bases between the germline ends. The CDR3, as DNA: TGTGCCAGTAGTGCCACCACTAGCTTATGGTCCTACAATGAGCAGTTCTTC. It is translated as CASSATTSLWSYNEQFF.